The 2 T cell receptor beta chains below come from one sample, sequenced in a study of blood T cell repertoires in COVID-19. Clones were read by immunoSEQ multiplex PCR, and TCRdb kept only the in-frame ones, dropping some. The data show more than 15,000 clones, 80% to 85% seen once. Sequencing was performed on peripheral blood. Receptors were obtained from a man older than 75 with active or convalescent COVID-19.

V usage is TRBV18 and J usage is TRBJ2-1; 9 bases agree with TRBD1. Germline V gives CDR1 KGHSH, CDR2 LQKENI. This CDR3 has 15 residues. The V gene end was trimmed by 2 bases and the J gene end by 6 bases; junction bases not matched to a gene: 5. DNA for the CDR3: TGTGCCAGCTCACCATTACAGGGGGCCGGCAATGAGCAGTTCTTC. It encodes CASSPLQGAGNEQFF.

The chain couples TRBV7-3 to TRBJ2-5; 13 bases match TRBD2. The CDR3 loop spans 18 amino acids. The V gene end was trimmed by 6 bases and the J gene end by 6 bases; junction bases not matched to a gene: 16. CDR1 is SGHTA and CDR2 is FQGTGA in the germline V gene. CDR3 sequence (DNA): TGTGCCAGCAGAAAAAAAACTAGCGGGGGGGCGGTCGAAAAGACCCAGTACTTC. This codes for CASRKKTSGGAVEKTQYF. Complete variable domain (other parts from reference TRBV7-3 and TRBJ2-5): GAGVSQTPSNKVTEKGKYVELRCDPISGHTALYWYRQSLGQGPEFLIYFQGTGAADDSGLPNDRFFAVRPEGSVSTLKIQRTERGDSAVYLCASRKKTSGGAVEKTQYFGPGTRLLVL.